This T cell receptor (beta chain) is from a study of T cells after yellow fever vaccination. Study information: When fractions had low cell numbers, they were prepared with SMART-Seq v4 Ultra Low Input.

Whole-study results and caveats: Post-booster reappearance was seen for most primary-vaccination clones (roughly 97% CD4, about 90% CD8).

Germline V gene lookup returns CDR1 ENHRY and CDR2 SYGVKD. The V end was cut by 4 bases, the J end by 7 bases, with 14 bases between. This CDR3 comprises 13 residues. This clonotype was observed a handful of times. TCRdb reprocessed the 5' RACE reads via MiXCR and lists one record per CDR3 protein. The data show 46,000 or so distinct CDR3 sequences, with approximately 6.3% seen just once and under 11% held by the top ten. The receptor's source is a man aged 25 to 40 who received the YFV17D yellow fever vaccine. V is TRBV10-3 and J is TRBJ2-7, with D possibly being TRBD1 (5 bases). The source material was PBMCs, either bulk or a sorted T-cell subset (CD4+, CD8+, memory, or dextramer-sorted; not recorded which), sampled 45 days after the yellow fever booster vaccination. The CDR3 DNA sequence: TGTGCCATCAGTGGCCAGGTTCAGGGTGAGCAGTACTTC. Its translation: CAISGQVQGEQYF.